This T cell receptor (beta chain) was profiled in a study of cytomegalovirus exposure and HLA in healthy donors. The PCR had 60 Vbeta and 13 Jbeta primers. The data were produced by immunoSEQ multiplex PCR, yet TCRdb's version contains in-frame clones alone and is incomplete. The sample has 100,000 to 150,000 clones; less than 85% are singletons. The CDR3 covers 14 residues. Germline values: CDR1 MRHNA, CDR2 SNTAGT. V trimming: 2 bases; J trimming: 6 bases; junction bases outside the gene matches: 5. A note on this clone: The antigen remains undetermined.

Findings and limits, study-wide: It emerged from a later analysis that several of the most significant clusters appeared to be linked to common viral pathogens.

The specimen sequenced was PBMCs. The V call is TRBV6-4, the J call TRBJ2-3; 7 bases agree with TRBD2. The origin of this receptor is a man aged 18 to 29 in good health and CMV-seropositive. The CDR3 coding sequence is TGTGCCAGCAGTGACAGGGAGGGGCCCGATACGCAGTATTTT. Amino acids: CASSDREGPDTQYF.